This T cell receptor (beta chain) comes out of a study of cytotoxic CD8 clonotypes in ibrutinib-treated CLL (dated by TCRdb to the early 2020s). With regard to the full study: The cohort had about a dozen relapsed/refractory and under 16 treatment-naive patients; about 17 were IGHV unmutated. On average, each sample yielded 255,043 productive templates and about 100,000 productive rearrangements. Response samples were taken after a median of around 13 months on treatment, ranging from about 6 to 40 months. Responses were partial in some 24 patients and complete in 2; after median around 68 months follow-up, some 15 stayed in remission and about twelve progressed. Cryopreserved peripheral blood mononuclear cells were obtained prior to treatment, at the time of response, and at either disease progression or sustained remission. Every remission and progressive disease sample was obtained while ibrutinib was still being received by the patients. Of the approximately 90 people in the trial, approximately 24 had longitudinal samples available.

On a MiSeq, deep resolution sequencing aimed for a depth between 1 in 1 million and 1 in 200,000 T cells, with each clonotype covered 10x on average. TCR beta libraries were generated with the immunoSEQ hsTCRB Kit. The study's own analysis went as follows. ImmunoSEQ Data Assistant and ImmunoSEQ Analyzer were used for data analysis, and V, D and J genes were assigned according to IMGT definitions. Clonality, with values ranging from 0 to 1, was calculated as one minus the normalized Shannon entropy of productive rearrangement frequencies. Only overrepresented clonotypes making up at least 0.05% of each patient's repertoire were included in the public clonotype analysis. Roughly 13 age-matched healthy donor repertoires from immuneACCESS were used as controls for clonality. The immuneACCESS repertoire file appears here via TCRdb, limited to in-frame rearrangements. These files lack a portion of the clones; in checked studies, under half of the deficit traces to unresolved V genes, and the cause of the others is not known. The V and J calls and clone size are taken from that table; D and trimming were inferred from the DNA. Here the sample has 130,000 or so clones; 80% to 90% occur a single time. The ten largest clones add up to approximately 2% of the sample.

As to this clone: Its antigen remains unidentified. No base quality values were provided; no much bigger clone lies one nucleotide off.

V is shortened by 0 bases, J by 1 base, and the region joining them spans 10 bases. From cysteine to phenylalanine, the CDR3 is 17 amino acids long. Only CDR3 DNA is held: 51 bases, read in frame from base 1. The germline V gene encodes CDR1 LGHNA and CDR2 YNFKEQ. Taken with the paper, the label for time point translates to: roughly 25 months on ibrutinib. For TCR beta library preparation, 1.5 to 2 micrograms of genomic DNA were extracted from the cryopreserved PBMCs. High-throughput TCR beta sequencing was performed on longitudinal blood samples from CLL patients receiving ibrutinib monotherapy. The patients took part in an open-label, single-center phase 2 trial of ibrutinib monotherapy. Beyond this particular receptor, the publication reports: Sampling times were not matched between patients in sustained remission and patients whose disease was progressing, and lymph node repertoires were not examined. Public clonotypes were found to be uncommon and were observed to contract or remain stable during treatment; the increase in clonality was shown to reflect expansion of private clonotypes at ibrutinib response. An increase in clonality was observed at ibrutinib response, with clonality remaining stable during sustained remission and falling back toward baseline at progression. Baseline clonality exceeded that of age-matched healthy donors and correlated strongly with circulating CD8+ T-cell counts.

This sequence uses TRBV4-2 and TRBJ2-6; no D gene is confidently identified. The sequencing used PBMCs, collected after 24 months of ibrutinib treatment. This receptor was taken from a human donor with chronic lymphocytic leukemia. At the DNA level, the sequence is TGTGCCAGCAGCCAAGATATAACCTCGTCTGGGGCCAACGTCCTGACTTTC. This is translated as CASSQDITSSGANVLTF.